This record looks at one TCR beta chain sequence and its context. No cognate antigen has been identified for it. One end of the junction does not line up with germline, which may come from a read error. Whole blood was collected in K2EDTA tubes by collaborating institutions according to the institutions' own protocols. For TCRbeta analysis, collaborators shipped samples as frozen whole blood, isolated PBMCs, or DNA extracted from either of those sample types. The CDR3, from cysteine to phenylalanine, totals 13 residues. The only DNA kept is the CDR3, 39 bases in frame from the first base. TCRbeta CDR3 regions were amplified from genomic DNA by means of the immunoSEQ Assay, a bias-controlled multiplex PCR. On the study's bioinformatics: Nucleated cell counts per sample were estimated from amplification of reference gene primers within the assay. To quantify the absolute abundance of each unique TCRbeta CDR3 rearrangement, sequence reads were collapsed and filtered. For each sample, productive Simpson clonality was calculated by taking the square root of Simpson's diversity index across productive rearrangements. TCRdb stores this immuneACCESS table with in-frame sequences only. Part of the clones is absent; in the studies checked, under half of the shortfall reflects unresolved V genes, and no reason is known for the rest. The DNA gave D and trimming, while V, J and clone size come from that table. Recorded for this sample are approximately 150,000 clones; over 80% of them occurred a single time. Over 0.8% of the sample rests with the top ten.

This specimen belongs to a study of blood T cell repertoires in COVID-19 (dated by TCRdb to 2020 to 2022). About the full investigation: The collaborator samples originated in the United States, Italy and Spain and spanned the acute and convalescent phases of COVID-19. A freely available public database, intended as a resource for researchers studying the immune response to SARS-CoV-2, is where the repertoires were released. Sample metadata almost always included a de-identified subject ID, COVID-19 status, age in years and sex. Deeply sampled blood TCRbeta repertoires from subjects exposed to, actively infected with, or recovered from COVID-19 were included in the dataset. Where available, HLA class I and class II types were obtained from metadata supplied by the sample provider rather than from assay-based typing. The samples were drawn from the first 160 participants of the ongoing ImmuneRACE study and from some 1,300 subjects provided by 6 global collaborators. The prospective study material was composed of cDNA or gDNA derived from T cells, B-cell-depleted T cells, or PBMCs.

Study-wide conclusions, independent of this receptor: Clinical and demographic metadata were provided uncurated, with the amount varying by source and participant.

The clonotype was recovered from a woman aged 50 to 65 with acute or convalescent COVID-19. The receptor chain draws on TRBV12-3 or TRBV12-4 and TRBJ1-1; the best D guess is TRBD1, with 5 bases matching. Material for sequencing was peripheral blood. The nucleotide sequence reads TGTGCCAGCACTTTACAGGCTAACACTGAAGCTTTCTTT. It translates to CASTLQANTEAFF.